This T cell receptor (beta chain) originates from a study of CD8 T cells in ankylosing spondylitis. Study findings and constraints: A TCR beta motif of fewer than 10 highly homologous variants seemed to mark ankylosing spondylitis blood. CD8+ disease-linked clones were present at relatively low frequencies in blood.

Germline V lookup: CDR1 SGHTA, CDR2 FQGNSA. This CDR3 is built from 16 residues. V was trimmed by 2 bases and J by 0 bases, leaving 12 bases between them. For this clonotype: Antigen unknown.

By quantitative 5'-RACE with molecular barcodes, the TCR beta libraries were made. Via MiXCR, TCRdb re-called the 5' RACE reads, giving one row per CDR3 protein. Here the sample spans more than 600,000 distinct CDR3 sequences, under 20% being singletons. This chain connects TRBV7-2 to TRBJ2-3, with TRBD2 as a possible D gene (5 bases). The clonotype comes from a male donor with ankylosing spondylitis. Sequenced material: blood, either unsorted or a sorted T cell fraction (not recorded which). The CDR3 is CASSLRRATSTDTQYF. The CDR3 coding sequence is TGTGCCAGCAGCTTAAGGCGGGCAACTAGCACAGATACGCAGTATTTT.